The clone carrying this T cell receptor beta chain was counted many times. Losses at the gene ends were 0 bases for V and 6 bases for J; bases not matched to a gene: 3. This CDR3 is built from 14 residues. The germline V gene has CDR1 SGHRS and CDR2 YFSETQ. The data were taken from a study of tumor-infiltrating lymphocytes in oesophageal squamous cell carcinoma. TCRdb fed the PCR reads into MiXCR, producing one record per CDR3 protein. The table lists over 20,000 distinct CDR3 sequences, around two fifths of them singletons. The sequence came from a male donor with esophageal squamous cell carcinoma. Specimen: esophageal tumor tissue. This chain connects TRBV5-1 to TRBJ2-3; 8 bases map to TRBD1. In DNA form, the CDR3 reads TGCGCCAGCAGCTTGGGCGGGACAGGCGATACGCAGTATTTT. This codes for CASSLGGTGDTQYF. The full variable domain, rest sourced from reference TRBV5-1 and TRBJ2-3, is KAGVTQTPRYLIKTRGQQVTLSCSPISGHRSVSWYQQTPGQGLQFLFEYFSETQRNKGNFPGRFSGRQFSNSRSEMNVSTLELGDSALYLCASSLGGTGDTQYFGPGTRLTVL.